The 11 T cell receptor beta chains in this list originate from one sample, sequenced in a study of radiotherapy plus CTLA-4 blockade in lung cancer. Sequencing was performed with immunoSEQ multiplex PCR; in TCRdb, only in-frame clones are kept and a portion is missing. The sample holds approximately 89,000 clones; about 85% are singletons and the top ten take more than 14%. Source: peripheral blood, taken from a patient treated with radiotherapy plus ipilimumab. Receptors originate from a human donor with non-small cell lung cancer that progressed on radiotherapy plus ipilimumab.

This chain joins TRBV4-3 and TRBJ1-1, with 10 bases that match TRBD1. The CDR3 covers 14 residues. Trimming removed 6 bases from V and 0 bases from J; junction bases left unmatched: 1. Germline values: CDR1 LGHNA, CDR2 YSLEER. The CDR3 DNA reads as TGCGCCAGCAGGGACAGGGGGTTGAACACTGAAGCTTTCTTT. Protein sequence: CASRDRGLNTEAFF.

V usage is TRBV5-1 and J usage is TRBJ2-5; possibly TRBD1 or TRBD2 for D (6 bases each). The CDR3 is made up of 14 amino acids. The germline V gene has CDR1 SGHRS and CDR2 YFSETQ. V lost 0 bases and J 2 bases, leaving 8 bases between the germline ends. The CDR3 DNA is TGCGCCAGCAGCTTGGGAGGGGGGCAAGAGACCCAGTACTTC. Translated: CASSLGGGQETQYF.

V gene TRBV4-1 combines with J gene TRBJ2-5, with no clear D. This CDR3 region has 14 residues. Germline V gives CDR1 MGHRA, CDR2 YSYEKL. The V gene lost 1 base and the J gene lost 5 bases, with 11 bases spanning the gap. CDR3 nucleotide sequence: TGCGCCAGCAGCCAAGGCTGGCTCGGGGAGACCCAGTACTTC. Translation gives CASSQGWLGETQYF.

The chain employs TRBV28 and TRBJ1-5; D is undetermined. The germline V gene has CDR1 MDHEN and CDR2 SYDVKM. With 3 bases removed from V and 4 bases from J, the gap between germline ends came to 4 bases. The CDR3 has 12 amino acids. DNA of the CDR3: TGTGCCAGCAGTTTGCGTAATCAGCCCCAGCATTTT. Protein: CASSLRNQPQHF.

The chain links TRBV10-1 to TRBJ2-1; D unresolved. Trimming cost V 8 bases and J 10 bases, with 12 bases left between them. The CDR3 totals 11 residues. Germline V gene sequence: CDR1 WNHNN, CDR2 SYGVQD (reference sequence). The CDR3 here is CASHRRREQFF. CDR3 DNA: TGCGCCAGCCACCGTAGGCGGGAGCAGTTCTTC.

The V call is TRBV6-5, the J call TRBJ2-2; no definite D call. The V gene lost 5 bases and the J gene lost 0 bases, with 7 bases spanning the gap. Germline CDR1 reads MNHEY; CDR2 reads SVGAGI. The CDR3 is made up of 14 amino acids. The DNA for the CDR3 is TGTGCCAGCAGTGCCAGATCGAACACCGGGGAGCTGTTTTTT. It specifies CASSARSNTGELFF.

This chain links TRBV7-2 with TRBJ2-7, with D possibly being TRBD1 (6 bases). V dropped 5 bases and J dropped 5 bases, with 10 bases sitting between them. The CDR3 loop spans 12 amino acids. Germline assignment: CDR1 SGHTA and CDR2 FQGNSA. This CDR3 is CASSQGLDEQYF. CDR3 coding DNA: TGTGCCAGCAGCCAGGGGCTTGACGAGCAGTACTTC.

V is TRBV10-3 and J is TRBJ2-4; 8 bases align to TRBD2. The ends lost 3 bases at V and 1 base at J; junction bases unmatched: 5. This CDR3 spans 16 amino acids. Germline values: CDR1 ENHRY, CDR2 SYGVKD. CDR3 loop: CAISDPPSGAKNIQYF. CDR3 coding DNA: TGTGCCATCAGTGATCCCCCTAGCGGGGCCAAAAACATTCAGTACTTC.

The chain employs TRBV5-1 and TRBJ2-7; TRBD1 aligns across 9 bases. V gave up 5 bases and J gave up 0 bases; unmatched junction bases: 6. CDR1 SGHRS and CDR2 YFSETQ come from the germline V gene. CDR3 length: 15 amino acids. The CDR3: CASRGGTGPSYEQYF. The CDR3 coding sequence is TGCGCCAGCAGAGGGGGGACAGGGCCCTCCTACGAGCAGTACTTC.

This clone has only a few counts. The chain links TRBV19 to TRBJ2-3, with a tentative D call TRBD2 (5 bases). Trimming shortened V by 5 bases and J by 2 bases, and 17 bases separated the two germline ends. Germline values: CDR1 LNHDA, CDR2 SQIVND (reference sequence). The CDR3 runs 16 residues. CDR3 protein: CASSPRTAPLTDTQYF. CDR3 coding DNA: TGTGCCAGTAGTCCACGGACTGCCCCCCTCACAGATACGCAGTATTTT.

The genes are TRBV19 and TRBJ2-1, with 7 bases matching TRBD2. CDR1 and CDR2 (germline): LNHDA, SQIVND (reference sequence). The CDR3 is 15 residues long. The ends lost 7 bases at V and 7 bases at J; junction bases unmatched: 13. DNA of the CDR3: TGTGCCAGTACTTCCCCGGGCGGGAGAGGGAATGAGCAGTTCTTC. As protein: CASTSPGGRGNEQFF.